This record covers a single T cell receptor (beta chain). This clone was seen only once. This clone's antigen is unknown. No much larger clone is present one base from it, and per-base qualities are unavailable. The immunoSEQ Assay, a bias-controlled multiplex PCR, was used to amplify TCRbeta CDR3 regions from genomic DNA. On the study's bioinformatics: Within the assay, amplification of reference gene primers was used to estimate how many nucleated cells each sample contained. To quantify the absolute abundance of each unique TCRbeta CDR3 rearrangement, sequence reads were collapsed and filtered. For each sample, productive Simpson clonality was calculated as the square root of Simpson's diversity index over productive rearrangements. The table comes from immuneACCESS by way of TCRdb, which keeps in-frame sequences with V and J called. Part of the clones is missing from these tables; in studies checked, under half for an unresolved V gene and the rest for unknown reasons. V, J and clone size were drawn from that table, and D and trimming were deduced from the DNA. In all, the sample holds hundreds of thousands of clones, and approximately 84% of those were seen once. The ten largest clones add up to 15% to 19% of the sample.

The sample belongs to a study of blood T cell repertoires in COVID-19 (dated by TCRdb to about 2020). Regarding the complete study: Samples from collaborators originated in the United States, Italy and Spain and spanned both the acute and convalescent phases of COVID-19. The material from the prospective study consisted of cDNA or gDNA derived from T cells, B-cell-depleted T cells, or PBMCs. Subjects who had been exposed to COVID-19, were actively infected with it, or had recovered from it provided the deeply sampled blood TCRbeta repertoires that made up the dataset. A freely available public database, intended as a resource for researchers studying the immune response to SARS-CoV-2, is where the repertoires were released. Samples were obtained from the ongoing ImmuneRACE study (first 160 participants) and from 1,254 subjects provided by 6 global collaborators. A de-identified subject ID, COVID-19 status, age in years and sex were almost always included in the sample metadata. Where HLA class I and class II types were available, the types were taken from metadata supplied by the sample provider, not from assay-based typing. Findings and caveats that apply to the study as a whole: How much clinical and demographic metadata was included differed by source and by participant, and the metadata was provided uncurated.

Enrolling through a virtual design, the prospective study's participants ranged in age from roughly 18 to 95 years and lived across 24 United States geographic areas. In the prospective study, cohorts were assigned on the basis of participant-reported clinical history obtained from a screening survey and a study questionnaire. For ImmuneRACE Cohort 3, a participant was defined as recovered based on two consecutive negative NP/OP PCR tests, clearance by a healthcare professional, or resolution of symptoms. In the prospective study, whole blood, serum and a nasopharyngeal or oropharyngeal swab were collected from each participant by mobile phlebotomists. Additional blood draws and questionnaires over an approximately 2-month period could optionally be provided by prospective study participants. Prospective study blood samples were shipped either frozen or at room temperature before DNA extraction.

The CDR3 holds 13 amino acids from the cysteine to the phenylalanine. This entry keeps only the CDR3 DNA: 39 bases, framed from base 1. V is trimmed back by 3 bases and J by 7 bases, and the junction contains 6 bases that no gene match accounts for. Taken from the germline V gene (reference sequence), the CDR1 and CDR2 loops are SGHNT and YYREEE. This TCR was sampled from a young man who had recovered from COVID-19. The sequencing input was PBMCs or T cells enriched from blood (not recorded which). The rearranged segments are TRBV5-4 and TRBJ1-1; 7 central nucleotides agree with TRBD1. The DNA sequence is as follows: TGTGCCAGCAGCTCAGGGGGGTCGGGTGAAGCTTTCTTT. Translation gives CASSSGGSGEAFF.